A single sample gave rise to the 5 T cell receptor beta chains below, sequenced in a study of T cell changes during pregnancy in multiple sclerosis. TCRdb's copy holds only in-frame clones and misses some; the assay was immunoSEQ multiplex PCR. The sample contains about 120,000 clones, approximately 95% of which appear only once. Source: peripheral blood, taken before pregnancy. These receptors came from a female donor with multiple sclerosis, enrolled in a pregnancy study.

The chain uses TRBV10-3 and TRBJ2-3; 7 positions agree with TRBD1. The J segment lost 0 bases and the V segment lost 8 bases, leaving 5 bases of the junction unmatched. CDR1 and CDR2 (germline): ENHRY, SYGVKD. CDR3 length equals 14 residues. CDR3 region: CAILKGASTDTQYF. Written as DNA, the CDR3 is TGTGCCATCCTAAAGGGGGCAAGCACAGATACGCAGTATTTT.

This clone was seen only once. This chain links TRBV14 with TRBJ1-2; D is ambiguous. Germline assignment: CDR1 SGHDN and CDR2 FVKESK. The length of the CDR3 is 15 residues. V dropped 0 bases and J dropped 7 bases, with 15 bases sitting between them. The CDR3 loop reads CASSQDWGGIRGYTF. The CDR3 DNA reads TGTGCCAGCAGCCAAGATTGGGGAGGGATACGTGGCTACACCTTC.

The sample holds a few counts of this clone. The chain couples TRBV30 to TRBJ1-5; 10 bases agree with TRBD1. Trimming cost V 2 bases and J 5 bases; bases outside gene matches: 3. The CDR3 has 14 residues. Per germline, CDR1 GTSNPN and CDR2 SVGIG (reference sequence). The CDR3 protein is CAWSLGTGDQPQHF. Here the CDR3 DNA reads TGTGCCTGGAGTCTTGGGACAGGGGATCAGCCCCAGCATTTT.

The chain carries TRBV15 and TRBJ2-3, with 7 bases identical to TRBD1. The CDR3 extends over 16 amino acids. V dropped 0 bases and J dropped 2; count of bases not matched to a gene: 5. Germline V gene sequence: CDR1 LNHNV, CDR2 YYDKDF (reference sequence). CDR3: CATSRDATGNTDTQYF. The CDR3 coding sequence is TGTGCCACCAGCAGAGATGCGACAGGGAACACAGATACGCAGTATTTT.

The chain employs TRBV6-6 and TRBJ2-5, with TRBD2 matching 7 bases. From germline, CDR1 is MNHNY and CDR2 SVGAGI (reference sequence). J gave up 4 bases and V 5 bases, and 1 base lay outside the gene matches. The CDR3 sequence is 12 residues long. The DNA of the CDR3 is TGTGCCAGCAGTGGGGGGGGAGAGACCCAGTACTTC. It codes for CASSGGGETQYF.